This TCR beta chain was profiled in a study of CD8 T cells in Susac syndrome. TCR beta sequencing was performed on blood CD8+ and CD4+ T cells. TEMRA cells were FACS-enriched, with CD8+ and CD4+ T cells isolated negatively. The germline CDR1 and CDR2 sequences are SQVTM and ANQGSEA. The CDR3 is 14 amino acids. Trimming cost V 4 bases and J 1 base; bases outside gene matches: 5. Random hexamers primed reverse transcription of 0.5 to 1 ug RNA. Coverage of TCR beta CDR3 amplification by immunoSEQ multiplex PCR extended to 54 Vbeta and 13 Jbeta. TCRdb used MiXCR to reprocess the immunoSEQ multiplex PCR reads, holding one entry per CDR3 protein. The sample consists of about 60,000 distinct CDR3 sequences, roughly 92% of them appearing once.

This chain links TRBV29-1 with TRBJ2-7; the match to TRBD1 covers 9 bases. The sequenced sample consisted of CD8+ T cells from PBMCs. The TCR comes from a human donor in good health. The CDR3 loop reads CSVGGDRDSYEQYF. The DNA of the CDR3 is TGCAGCGTTGGTGGGGACAGGGATTCCTACGAGCAGTACTTC.